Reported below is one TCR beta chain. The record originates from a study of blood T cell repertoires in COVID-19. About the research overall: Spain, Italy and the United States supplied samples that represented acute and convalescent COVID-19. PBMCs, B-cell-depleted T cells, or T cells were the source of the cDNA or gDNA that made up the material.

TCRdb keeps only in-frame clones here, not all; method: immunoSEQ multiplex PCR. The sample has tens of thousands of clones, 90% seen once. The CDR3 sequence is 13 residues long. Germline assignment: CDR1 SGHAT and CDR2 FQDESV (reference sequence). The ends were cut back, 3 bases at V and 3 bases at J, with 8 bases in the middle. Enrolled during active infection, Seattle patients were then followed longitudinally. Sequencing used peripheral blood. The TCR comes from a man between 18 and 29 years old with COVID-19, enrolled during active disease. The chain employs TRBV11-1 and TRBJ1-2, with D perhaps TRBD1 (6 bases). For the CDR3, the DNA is TGTGCCAGCAGCTTGGACAGCGACTATGGCTACACCTTC. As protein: CASSLDSDYGYTF.